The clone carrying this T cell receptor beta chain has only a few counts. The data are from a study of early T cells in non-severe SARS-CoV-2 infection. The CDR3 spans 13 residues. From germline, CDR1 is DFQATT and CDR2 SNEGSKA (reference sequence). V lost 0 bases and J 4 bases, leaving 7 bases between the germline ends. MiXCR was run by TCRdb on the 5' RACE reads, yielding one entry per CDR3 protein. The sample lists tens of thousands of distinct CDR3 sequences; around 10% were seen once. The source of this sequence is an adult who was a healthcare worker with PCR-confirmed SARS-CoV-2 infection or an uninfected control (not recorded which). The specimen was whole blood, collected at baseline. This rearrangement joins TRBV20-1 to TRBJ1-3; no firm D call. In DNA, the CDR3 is TGCAGTGCTAGAGAAGGCCCCGGAAACACCATATATTTT. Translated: CSAREGPGNTIYF.